This T cell receptor (beta chain) was recorded in a study of cytomegalovirus exposure and HLA in healthy donors. Study-wide background: Of the donors genotyped, some 400 in all, over 80% fell in the Caucasian-associated ancestry cluster.

Study conclusions and caveats: Among TCR beta chains, those listed as cytomegalovirus-associated numbered roughly 150.

Germline lookup yields CDR1 MGHRA and CDR2 YSYEKL. The CDR3 totals 16 residues. Deletions cut 4 bases from V and 5 bases from J, with 21 bases between. On this clone: The antigen remains unidentified.

Primers included in the PCR were 60 Vbeta and 13 Jbeta primers. Only in-frame clones appear in the TCRdb table, and some are missing; sequencing was by immunoSEQ multiplex PCR. Its table lists about 160,000 clones. The chain couples TRBV4-1 to TRBJ2-7, with a tentative D call TRBD2 (5 bases). This receptor was obtained from a young man in good health and CMV-seronegative. Sequenced sample: PBMCs. CDR3 DNA: TGCGCCAGCAGCCCTGACTATCGGGCAGGTCTCGACGAGCAGTACTTC. It is translated as CASSPDYRAGLDEQYF.